This entry describes one T cell receptor beta chain. Its antigen is undetermined. CDR3 length: 13 amino acids. Between the trimmed V and J ends, which lost 9 bases and 0 bases, there was a span of 12 bases. The germline V gene encodes CDR1 ENHRY and CDR2 SYGVKD. This entry comes from a study of response to subunit inactivated influenza vaccine. Findings and limits, study-wide: A suggestion made by the authors is that each seasonal influenza vaccination recruits few new T cells.

TCRdb redid the calling of the RT-PCR reads with MiXCR, one entry per CDR3 protein. Of 250,000 to 350,000 distinct CDR3 sequences listed, around 20% are singletons. The specimen comprised PBMCs from blood, sampled about 19 months after vaccination. The rearrangement uses TRBV10-3 and TRBJ2-7, with D maybe TRBD1 (6 bases). The source is a man between 50 and 70 years old who received an inactivated influenza vaccine. CDR3 amino acids: CAIEGDRSYEQYF. The CDR3 nucleotides are TGTGCCATAGAGGGGGATCGCTCCTACGAGCAGTACTTC.